Below, 10 T cell receptor beta chains from the same sample are listed, as sequenced in a study of T cells in Graves' hyperthyroidism and ophthalmopathy. RNA transcripts served as the template for amplifying TCR beta CDR3 regions. The study used the HTBI primer set for a first-round RT-PCR of the TCR CDR3. TCRdb passed the multiplex PCR reads through MiXCR, listing each CDR3 protein once. The table records some 770,000 distinct CDR3 sequences, about a sixth of them present only once. The sample taken for sequencing was blood. Receptors were obtained from a man between 18 and 35 years old with Graves' hyperthyroidism.

This clonotype was seen a handful of times. The rearrangement links TRBV19 to TRBJ2-1; D perhaps matches TRBD2 (7 bases). V was trimmed by 1 base and J by 1 base, leaving 14 bases between them. The CDR3 is made up of 17 amino acids. Looked up from germline, CDR1 is LNHDA and CDR2 is SQIVND (reference sequence). The CDR3 here is CASSIVGGAGSYNEQFF. The CDR3 coding sequence is TGTGCCAGTAGTATAGTAGGGGGAGCGGGGTCCTACAATGAGCAGTTCTTC.

The chain couples TRBV20-1 to TRBJ2-1; 10 bases line up with TRBD2. Germline V gene data show CDR1 as DFQATT and CDR2 as SNEGSKA (reference sequence). CDR3 length: 16 amino acids. With 4 bases clipped from V and 6 bases from J, the junction kept 12 bases outside the gene matches. CDR3 residues: CSANTEREGQGNEQFF. CDR3 in DNA: TGCAGTGCTAATACCGAGCGGGAGGGCCAGGGCAATGAGCAGTTCTTC.

The chain joins TRBV6-1 to TRBJ1-4, with 7 bases that match TRBD1. Unmatched junction bases numbered 11, after V lost 5 bases and J lost 5 bases. Germline loops: CDR1 MNHNS, CDR2 SASEGT. The CDR3 loop spans 16 amino acids. The CDR3 DNA reads as TGTGCCAGCAGTCAACTCCGACAGGGTTTCAATGAAAAACTGTTTTTT. It translates to CASSQLRQGFNEKLFF.

This clonotype was recorded a few times. This chain joins TRBV7-9 and TRBJ2-6; D unclear. The V and J ends lost 8 bases and 4 bases respectively, with 9 bases between them. In germline, CDR1 is SEHNR, CDR2 FQNEAQ (reference sequence). This CDR3 is 13 amino acids long. The CDR3 is CASYRGGANVLTF. The CDR3, as DNA: TGTGCCAGCTACCGAGGAGGGGCCAACGTCCTGACTTTC.

This clonotype was seen ten or more times. The chain combines TRBV11-3 with TRBJ2-1, with 9 positions matching TRBD1. The CDR3 has 15 residues. V trimming: 4 bases; J trimming: 4 bases; junction bases outside the gene matches: 5. Per germline, CDR1 SGHNT and CDR2 YENEEA. CDR3 bases: TGTGCCAGCAGCTCGGGACAGGGAAATTACAATGAGCAGTTCTTC. This sequence encodes CASSSGQGNYNEQFF. The entire variable domain, with the rest obtained from reference TRBV11-3 and TRBJ2-1, is as follows: EAGVVQSPRYKIIEKKQPVAFWCNPISGHNTLYWYLQNLGQGPELLIRYENEEAVDDSQLPKDRFSAERLKGVDSTLKIQPAELGDSAVYLCASSSGQGNYNEQFFGPGTRLTVL.

This clonotype was counted between two and nine times. The chain combines TRBV6-6 with TRBJ2-7; TRBD1 agrees at 9 bases. The CDR3 spans 19 residues. V shed 1 base and J 1 base; nucleotides not matched to a gene: 14. The germline CDR1 and CDR2 sequences are MNHNY and SVGAGI (reference sequence). CDR3 in DNA: TGTGCCAGCAGTTACTTCGGTATAGGACAGGGGCGAAGGTCCTACGAGCAGTACTTC. Translated, it gives CASSYFGIGQGRRSYEQYF.

This chain links TRBV19 with TRBJ2-1, with D unresolved. V lost 4 bases to trimming and J lost 7 bases, with 17 bases between them. CDR1 and CDR2 from the germline V gene are LNHDA and SQIVND (reference sequence). The CDR3 runs to 15 residues. The CDR3 sequence is CASSTSPTGRNEQFF. The CDR3 region has the DNA TGTGCCAGTAGTACCTCGCCTACGGGCAGGAATGAGCAGTTCTTC. Based on the CDR3 plus reference TRBV19 and TRBJ2-1, the full variable domain is DGGITQSPKYLFRKEGQNVTLSCEQNLNHDAMYWYRQDPGQGLRLIYYSQIVNDFQKGDIAEGYSVSREKKESFPLTVTSAQKNPTAFYLCASSTSPTGRNEQFFGPGTRLTVL.

J is TRBJ1-6 and V is TRBV25-1, with no clear D. There are 19 residues in the CDR3. Germline assignment: CDR1 MGHDK and CDR2 SYGVNS. Trimming pared 1 base from V and 1 base from J, leaving 17 bases between. CDR3 DNA: TGTGCCAGCAGTGAATCCCCAGGCAGGAGAGGATCCTATAATTCACCCCTCCACTTT. This translates into CASSESPGRRGSYNSPLHF. The full variable domain, completed using reference TRBV25-1 and TRBJ1-6, is EADIYQTPRYLVIGTGKKITLECSQTMGHDKMYWYQQDPGMELHLIHYSYGVNSTEKGDLSSESTVSRIRTEHFPLTLESARPSHTSQYLCASSESPGRRGSYNSPLHFGNGTRLTVT.

This clonotype appeared a few times. The gene calls are TRBV5-6 and TRBJ2-5, with 10 bases identical to TRBD2. Germline loops: CDR1 SGHDT, CDR2 YYEEEE. This CDR3 is built from 16 residues. V lost 4 bases and J lost 4; bases outside the gene matches: 10. The CDR3 DNA sequence: TGTGCCAGCAGCCTCTGGAGGCTAGCGGGAGTAGAGACCCAGTACTTC. It specifies CASSLWRLAGVETQYF.

At least ten counts were recorded for this clonotype. The gene calls are TRBV12-3 or TRBV12-4 and TRBJ2-1, with 8 bases that match TRBD2. After removal of 2 bases from V and 3 bases from J, the junction contained 9 bases not matched to a gene. There are 17 residues in the CDR3. The CDR3 region has the DNA TGTGCCAGCAGTTTATCGTCTGCGGGACTAGTCTACAATGAGCAGTTCTTC. Encoded protein: CASSLSSAGLVYNEQFF.